This T cell receptor beta chain was recovered during a study of CD8 T cells in Susac syndrome. Study-wide background: There were over five sequenced Susac syndrome patients with active disease and eight or nine in remission.

From blood CD8+ and CD4+ T cells, the TCR beta chain was sequenced. General study results and limits: In Susac patients, clonal expansion was not detected in CD4+ cells.

Of note for this clonotype: The antigen is unknown.

V was clipped by 6 bases and J by 1 base, with 10 bases between them. The CDR3 is made up of 13 amino acids. Germline CDR1 reads DFQATT; CDR2 reads SNEGSKA (reference sequence). Reverse transcription used about 0.45 to 1 ug RNA and random hexamers. TCRdb ran MiXCR on the immunoSEQ multiplex PCR reads and lists one entry per CDR3 protein. The profile shows roughly 200,000 distinct CDR3 sequences, around 90% of them singletons. The sequence was obtained from a human donor with Susac syndrome. Sample: CD4+ T cells from PBMCs. The V gene is TRBV20-1, the J gene TRBJ1-5; TRBD1 might be the D (6 bases). The CDR3 sequence: CSATTGSNQPQHF. The CDR3 region has the DNA TGCAGTGCGACTACAGGGAGCAATCAGCCCCAGCATTTT.